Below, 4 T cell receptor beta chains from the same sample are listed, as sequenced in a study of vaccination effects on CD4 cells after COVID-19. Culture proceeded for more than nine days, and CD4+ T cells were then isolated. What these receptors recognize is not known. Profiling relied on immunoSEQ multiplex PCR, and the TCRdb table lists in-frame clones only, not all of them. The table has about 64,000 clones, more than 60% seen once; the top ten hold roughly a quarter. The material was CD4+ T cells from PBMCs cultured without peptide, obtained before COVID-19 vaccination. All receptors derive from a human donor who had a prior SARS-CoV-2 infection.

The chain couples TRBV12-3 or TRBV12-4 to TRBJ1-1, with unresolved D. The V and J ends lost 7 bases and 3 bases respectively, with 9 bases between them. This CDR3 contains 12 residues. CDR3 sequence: CASTDEYTEAFF. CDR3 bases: TGTGCCAGCACTGATGAATACACTGAAGCTTTCTTT.

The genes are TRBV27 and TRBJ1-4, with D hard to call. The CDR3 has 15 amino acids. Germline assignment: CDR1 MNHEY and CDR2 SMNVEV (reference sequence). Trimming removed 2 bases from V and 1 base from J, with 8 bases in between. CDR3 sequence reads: CASSLMGRTNEKLFF. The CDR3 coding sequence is TGTGCCAGCAGTTTAATGGGCAGAACTAATGAAAAACTGTTTTTT.

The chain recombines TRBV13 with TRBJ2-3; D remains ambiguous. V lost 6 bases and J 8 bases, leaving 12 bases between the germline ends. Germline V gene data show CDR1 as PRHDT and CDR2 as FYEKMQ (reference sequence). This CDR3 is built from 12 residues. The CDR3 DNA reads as TGTGCCAGCAGTCCCGCTTCCCCTACGCAGTATTTT. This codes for CASSPASPTQYF.

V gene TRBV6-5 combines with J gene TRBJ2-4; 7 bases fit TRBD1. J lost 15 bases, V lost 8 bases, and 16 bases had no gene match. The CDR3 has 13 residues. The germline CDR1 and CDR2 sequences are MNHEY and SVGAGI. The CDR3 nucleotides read TGTGCCAGCTCCTTCGGACAGGACCCTTTTCTGTACTTC. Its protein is CASSFGQDPFLYF.